One sample yielded the 27 T cell receptor beta chains listed below, sequenced in a study of siplizumab effects on memory and regulatory T cells. Sequenced by immunoSEQ multiplex PCR; TCRdb stores in-frame clones only, minus some. The sample has roughly 62,000 clones, around 80% seen once. Sequencing input: memory CD4+ T cells sorted from blood. The receptors derive from a human donor in good health.

In this sample, this clone turned up once. This sample also contains other DNA sequences that code for the same CDR3. V usage is TRBV5-4 and J usage is TRBJ1-1; weak D call: TRBD1 (6 bases). Germline V gene lookup returns CDR1 SGHNT and CDR2 YYREEE (reference sequence). The CDR3 is 14 residues long. V gave up 5 bases and J gave up 2 bases, with 13 bases separating them. The CDR3 DNA sequence: TGTGCCAGCAGTCTCTACAGGGTCAACACTGAAGCTTTCTTT. Encoded protein: CASSLYRVNTEAFF.

V is TRBV27 and J is TRBJ2-2; D not resolved. V gave up 4 bases and J gave up 3 bases, with 0 bases separating them. The CDR3 has 11 amino acids. The V gene's germline CDR1 is MNHEY and CDR2 SMNVEV (reference sequence). CDR3 sequence (DNA): TGTGCCAGCAGTTACACCGGGGAGCTGTTTTTT. Protein: CASSYTGELFF.

On this clone: Other nucleotide sequences in the sample specify the same CDR3. This sequence joins TRBV14 and TRBJ1-2; the match to TRBD1 covers 8 bases. The CDR3 is 16 amino acids. V shed 5 bases, J shed 8 bases, and the junction held 16 bases outside the gene matches. Per the germline V gene, CDR1 is SGHDN and CDR2 is FVKESK. The CDR3 spells CASSGSGTGRLYGYTF. The CDR3, as DNA: TGTGCCAGCAGCGGATCCGGGACAGGCCGCCTCTACGGCTACACCTTC.

This sequence joins TRBV7-2 and TRBJ2-3; D call uncertain. The V end lost 5 bases, the J end lost 0 bases, and 6 bases lay between the germline ends. This CDR3 has 13 amino acids. Per the germline V gene, CDR1 is SGHTA and CDR2 is FQGNSA. This CDR3 is CASSALSTDTQYF. The CDR3 bases are TGTGCCAGCAGCGCACTAAGCACAGATACGCAGTATTTT.

The chain recombines TRBV15 with TRBJ1-1, with no clear D. V dropped 0 bases and J dropped 0 bases, with 8 bases sitting between them. There are 15 residues in the CDR3. Per the germline V gene, CDR1 is LNHNV and CDR2 is YYDKDF (reference sequence). The CDR3 DNA sequence: TGTGCCACCAGCAGAGATTTTCAGATGAACACTGAAGCTTTCTTT. Translation gives CATSRDFQMNTEAFF.

The chain joins TRBV7-8 to TRBJ2-5, with no clear D. With 1 base removed from V and 2 bases from J, the gap between germline ends came to 11 bases. The germline V gene encodes CDR1 SGHVS and CDR2 FQNEAQ. The CDR3 contains 15 residues. CDR3 amino acids: CASSLEARAQETQYF. The CDR3 bases are TGTGCCAGCAGCTTAGAGGCCCGGGCGCAAGAGACCCAGTACTTC.

This chain uses TRBV7-6 with TRBJ2-1; D not resolved. Trimming cost V 1 base and J 4 bases, with 5 bases left between them. The CDR3 runs to 13 residues. Germline values: CDR1 SGHVS, CDR2 FNYEAQ. The CDR3 coding sequence is TGTGCCAGCAGCTTAGGAAATTACAATGAGCAGTTCTTC. Translation gives CASSLGNYNEQFF.

The genes are TRBV11-2 and TRBJ1-5; D gene uncertain. CDR3 length equals 13 residues. From germline, CDR1 is SGHAT and CDR2 FQNNGV. V was pared by 5 bases and J by 3 bases, with 8 bases between. This CDR3 reads CASSPLVNQPQHF. The CDR3 bases are TGTGCCAGCAGCCCGCTAGTCAATCAGCCCCAGCATTTT.

The gene calls are TRBV19 and TRBJ1-1; D uncertain. CDR1 and CDR2 (germline): LNHDA, SQIVND (reference sequence). The V gene lost 7 bases and the J gene lost 1 base, with 13 bases spanning the gap. The CDR3 has 14 residues. Here the CDR3 reads CASIKPGQNTEAFF. DNA for the CDR3: TGTGCCAGTATAAAACCGGGTCAGAACACTGAAGCTTTCTTT.

This chain connects TRBV27 to TRBJ1-1; 7 nucleotides match TRBD1. The germline CDR1 and CDR2 sequences are MNHEY and SMNVEV (reference sequence). After removal of 2 bases from V and 2 bases from J, the junction contained 8 bases not matched to a gene. The CDR3 is 16 amino acids. CDR3 amino acids: CASSLTPQGTNTEAFF. The CDR3 bases are TGTGCCAGCAGTTTAACCCCACAGGGGACAAACACTGAAGCTTTCTTT.

The chain employs TRBV7-2 and TRBJ2-3, with 9 bases matching TRBD2. The J segment lost 6 bases and the V segment lost 5 bases, leaving 12 bases of the junction unmatched. The CDR3 consists of 16 residues. Germline V gene sequence: CDR1 SGHTA, CDR2 FQGNSA. The CDR3 sequence: CASSVTAGGQGDTQYF. For the CDR3, the DNA is TGTGCCAGCAGCGTAACGGCGGGGGGGCAAGGGGATACGCAGTATTTT.

The chain joins TRBV7-6 to TRBJ2-1, with 9 bases matching TRBD2. With 5 bases clipped from V and 6 bases from J, the junction kept 8 bases outside the gene matches. The CDR3 consists of 15 residues. Germline CDR1 and CDR2: SGHVS and FNYEAQ. CDR3 in DNA: TGTGCCAGCAGCCTAAGGACTAGCGTAGGCAATGAGCAGTTCTTC. Translating gives CASSLRTSVGNEQFF.

This sequence joins TRBV10-3 and TRBJ2-7; perhaps D is TRBD1 or TRBD2 (5 bases each). Trimming stripped 2 bases from V and 2 bases from J, with 10 bases between. The CDR3 spans 14 residues. The germline V gene encodes CDR1 ENHRY and CDR2 SYGVKD. In DNA, the CDR3 is TGTGCCATCAGTGAGAGCCAGGGACCCTACGAGCAGTACTTC. Protein product: CAISESQGPYEQYF.

This chain uses TRBV5-1 with TRBJ2-5; D is uncertain. Per germline, CDR1 SGHRS and CDR2 YFSETQ. Trimming pared 0 bases from V and 4 bases from J, leaving 7 bases between. The CDR3 covers 13 residues. This CDR3 is CASSLGVSETQYF. DNA for the CDR3: TGCGCCAGCAGCTTGGGGGTCTCAGAGACCCAGTACTTC.

The chain links TRBV6-5 to TRBJ1-2; TRBD1 matches at 9 bases. This CDR3 is 14 amino acids long. The junction had 3 bases not matched to a gene; V was cut back by 5 bases and J by 2 bases. Germline CDR1 reads MNHEY; CDR2 reads SVGAGI. The CDR3 DNA sequence: TGTGCCAGCAGTCCAGGGACAGGGAACTATGGCTACACCTTC. Translating gives CASSPGTGNYGYTF.

This chain joins TRBV7-4 and TRBJ1-6, with 9 bases fitting TRBD1. This CDR3 comprises 17 residues. Trimming at V came to 8 bases and at J to 5 bases, leaving 13 bases not matched to a gene. Germline V lookup: CDR1 SGHVT, CDR2 SQSDAQ. The CDR3 DNA reads as TGTGCCAGCCAGGGGACCCCCGGACAGGGGAATAATTCACCCCTCCACTTT. Amino acid sequence: CASQGTPGQGNNSPLHF.

There are a few counts of this clone. V gene TRBV30 combines with J gene TRBJ1-3; unclear D gene. Germline-derived CDR1 and CDR2 are GTSNPN and SVGIG (reference sequence). V was cut by 1 base and J by 9 bases, with 4 bases left in between. CDR3 size: 10 residues. This CDR3 reads CAWSGGTIYF. As DNA, the CDR3 is TGTGCCTGGAGTGGGGGCACCATATATTTT.

This sequence joins TRBV20-1 and TRBJ2-5; D gene uncertain. The V end lost 6 bases, the J end lost 2 bases, and 4 bases lay between the germline ends. The CDR3 is 10 residues long. Looked up from germline, CDR1 is DFQATT and CDR2 is SNEGSKA (reference sequence). DNA for the CDR3: TGCAGTGCAGGTCAAGAGACCCAGTACTTC. Protein sequence: CSAGQETQYF.

This rearrangement joins TRBV7-6 to TRBJ2-3; 7 bases match TRBD1. Looked up from germline, CDR1 is SGHVS and CDR2 is FNYEAQ. The V segment lost 5 bases and the J segment 3 bases; nucleotides outside the gene matches: 11. CDR3 length: 16 amino acids. The CDR3 here is CASSLNVGGRTDTQYF. CDR3 DNA: TGTGCCAGCAGCCTGAATGTAGGGGGCAGGACAGATACGCAGTATTTT. The variable domain in full, completed from reference TRBV7-6 and TRBJ2-3, reads GAGVSQSPRYKVTKRGQDVALRCDPISGHVSLYWYRQALGQGPEFLTYFNYEAQQDKSGLPNDRFSAERPEGSISTLTIQRTEQRDSAMYRCASSLNVGGRTDTQYFGPGTRLTVL.

The chain links TRBV19 to TRBJ1-1; D is perhaps TRBD1 (5 bases). Trimming left V 5 bases short and J 13 bases short, with 11 bases between. The CDR3 runs 10 residues. Germline loops: CDR1 LNHDA, CDR2 SQIVND (reference sequence). This CDR3 reads CASSGATVFF. CDR3 in DNA: TGTGCCAGTAGTGGGGCGACGGTTTTCTTT.

V is TRBV6-1 and J is TRBJ1-1, with 7 bases aligning to TRBD1. V dropped 6 bases and J dropped 2; count of bases not matched to a gene: 6. This CDR3 is 14 amino acids long. CDR1 is MNHNS, CDR2 SASEGT, per germline. The CDR3 is CASRSRGRNTEAFF. The CDR3 nucleotides read TGTGCCAGCAGGTCAAGGGGGCGAAACACTGAAGCTTTCTTT.

About this clone itself: Sequence at one end of the junction differs from germline and may be a read error. V gene TRBV6-5 combines with J gene TRBJ2-7; D gene unclear. Germline-derived CDR1 and CDR2 are MNHEY and SVGAGI. The CDR3 runs to 14 residues. The CDR3 DNA sequence: TGTGCCAGCAGACGCGACCGAAACCCCTACAAGCAGTACTTC. This codes for CASRRDRNPYKQYF.

CDR3 residues: CASSFTGGAKNIQYF. The CDR3 coding sequence is TGTGCCAGCAGCTTTACGGGGGGTGCCAAAAACATTCAGTACTTC. The rearrangement links TRBV5-4 to TRBJ2-4; TRBD2 matches 7 bases. Losses at the gene ends were 2 bases for V and 1 base for J; bases not matched to a gene: 3. This CDR3 region has 15 residues. From germline, CDR1 is SGHNT and CDR2 YYREEE (reference sequence).

The chain recombines TRBV10-3 with TRBJ1-1; D is uncertain. Germline V gene sequence: CDR1 ENHRY, CDR2 SYGVKD. This CDR3 is 15 amino acids long. Trimming stripped 0 bases from V and 2 bases from J, with 10 bases between. This CDR3 reads CAISESEGINTEAFF. The CDR3 nucleotides are TGTGCCATCAGTGAGTCTGAAGGGATAAACACTGAAGCTTTCTTT.

This sequence joins TRBV10-1 and TRBJ2-2; D gene unclear. Germline-derived CDR1 and CDR2 are WNHNN and SYGVQD (reference sequence). This CDR3 is built from 15 residues. Trimming removed 2 bases at V and 0 bases at J, with 7 bases between. The CDR3 nucleotides are TGCGCCAGCAGTGAGCATATAGCGAACACCGGGGAGCTGTTTTTT. Translation gives CASSEHIANTGELFF.

V gene TRBV19 combines with J gene TRBJ2-3; the D gene is possibly TRBD1 (5 bases). Deletions cut 2 bases from V and 6 bases from J, with 15 bases between. Germline CDR1 reads LNHDA; CDR2 reads SQIVND (reference sequence). The CDR3 consists of 15 residues. The CDR3 DNA reads TGTGCCAGTAGTATAACGACAGATATAATGGATACGCAGTATTTT. This gives the protein CASSITTDIMDTQYF.

The chain is built from TRBV7-2 and TRBJ2-7; D possibly corresponds to TRBD1 (5 bases). Looked up from germline, CDR1 is SGHTA and CDR2 is FQGNSA. The ends were cut back, 1 base at V and 2 bases at J, with 9 bases in the middle. This CDR3 has 14 residues. CDR3 sequence reads: CASSLGQPTYEQYF. In nucleotides, the CDR3 is TGTGCCAGCAGCTTAGGACAGCCAACCTACGAGCAGTACTTC. The full variable domain, in which reference TRBV7-2 and TRBJ2-7 provide the parts outside the CDR3, is GAGVSQSPSNKVTEKGKDVELRCDPISGHTALYWYRQSLGQGLEFLIYFQGNSAPDKSGLPSDRFSAERTGGSVSTLTIQRTQQEDSAVYLCASSLGQPTYEQYFGPGTRLTVT.